These 12 T cell receptor beta chains were all obtained from the same sample, sequenced in a study of cytomegalovirus exposure and HLA in healthy donors. The PCR made use of 60 Vbeta and 13 Jbeta primers. Data came from immunoSEQ multiplex PCR; TCRdb stores just in-frame clones and leaves some out. This sample has 130,000 to 150,000 clones; about three quarters occur once, and the top ten carry around 13%. Input material: PBMCs. Receptor source: a man in his forties in good health and CMV-seropositive.

V usage is TRBV19 and J usage is TRBJ1-6; a weak D match, TRBD1 (5 bases). The CDR3 contains 12 residues. V lost 6 bases and J lost 7, with 7 bases in between. The germline gives CDR1 LNHDA, CDR2 SQIVND (reference sequence). The CDR3 is CASRTANSPLHF. CDR3 in DNA: TGTGCCAGTAGGACAGCGAATTCACCCCTCCACTTT.

In this sample, this clone turned up once. This sequence joins TRBV6-1 and TRBJ1-2; TRBD1 agrees at 7 bases. Germline V gene lookup returns CDR1 MNHNS and CDR2 SASEGT. V gave up 5 bases and J gave up 3 bases; unmatched junction bases: 3. The CDR3 is 13 residues long. CDR3 in DNA: TGTGCCAGCAGTAAAGACAGGGACTATGGCTACACCTTC. Protein product: CASSKDRDYGYTF.

This chain connects TRBV5-1 to TRBJ2-2; D gene uncertain. CDR1 and CDR2 from the germline V gene are SGHRS and YFSETQ. V lost 3 bases to trimming and J lost 6 bases, with 18 bases between them. The CDR3 length is 16 residues. CDR3: CASSSTTPLQAGELFF. DNA for the CDR3: TGCGCCAGCAGCTCCACGACCCCTCTCCAGGCCGGGGAGCTGTTTTTT. The variable domain in full, completed from reference TRBV5-1 and TRBJ2-2, reads KAGVTQTPRYLIKTRGQQVTLSCSPISGHRSVSWYQQTPGQGLQFLFEYFSETQRNKGNFPGRFSGRQFSNSRSEMNVSTLELGDSALYLCASSSTTPLQAGELFFGEGSRLTVL.

The genes are TRBV4-1 and TRBJ1-3; 8 nucleotides agree with TRBD1. V dropped 2 bases and J dropped 3; count of bases not matched to a gene: 6. CDR3 length equals 16 residues. CDR1 is MGHRA, CDR2 YSYEKL, per germline. CDR3 DNA sequence: TGCGCCAGCAGCCAATCCTGGGACAGGCTTGGAAACACCATATATTTT. Its protein product is CASSQSWDRLGNTIYF.

The chain links TRBV29-1 to TRBJ2-5; TRBD1 matches at 10 bases. The CDR3 totals 15 residues. The germline V gene has CDR1 SQVTM and CDR2 ANQGSEA. The ends lost 6 bases at V and 7 bases at J; junction bases unmatched: 14. The CDR3 is CSVTPGTGALSTQYF. CDR3 coding DNA: TGCAGCGTCACTCCCGGGACAGGGGCATTATCGACCCAGTACTTC.

In its sample, this clone was seen a few times. The rearrangement links TRBV28 to TRBJ2-7; 10 bases are a match to TRBD1. This CDR3 comprises 14 residues. Germline V gene data show CDR1 as MDHEN and CDR2 as SYDVKM. The junction had 5 bases not matched to a gene; V was cut back by 6 bases and J by 3 bases. This CDR3 is CASSPGTGVYEQYF. DNA of the CDR3: TGTGCCAGCAGCCCCGGGACAGGGGTCTACGAGCAGTACTTC.

This clone was detected only once. The J gene is TRBJ2-3, the V gene TRBV7-9; a weak D match, TRBD2 (5 bases). This CDR3 is 15 amino acids long. Trimming cost V 5 bases and J 0 bases, with 12 bases left between them. Germline V gene lookup returns CDR1 SEHNR and CDR2 FQNEAQ (reference sequence). The CDR3 sequence is CASSPTLGSTDTQYF. CDR3 nucleotide sequence: TGTGCCAGCAGCCCCACACTAGGGAGCACAGATACGCAGTATTTT.

The chain is built from TRBV19 and TRBJ1-2, with a possible D match to TRBD1 (6 bases). Between the trimmed V and J ends, which lost 4 bases and 0 bases, there was a span of 12 bases. The CDR3 is 15 residues long. In germline, CDR1 is LNHDA, CDR2 SQIVND (reference sequence). In DNA form, the CDR3 reads TGTGCCAGTAGTAGTAGACAGGACTCTAACTATGGCTACACCTTC. Amino acids: CASSSRQDSNYGYTF.

CDR3 protein: CASRLRGGNTEAFF. CDR3 coding DNA: TGTGCCAGCAGATTAAGGGGTGGGAACACTGAAGCTTTCTTT. J is TRBJ1-1 and V is TRBV7-9; tentatively, D is TRBD1 (5 bases). The V and J ends lost 6 bases and 1 base respectively, with 12 bases between them. The CDR3 loop spans 14 amino acids. Germline values: CDR1 SEHNR, CDR2 FQNEAQ (reference sequence).

The gene calls are TRBV28 and TRBJ2-7, with 7 bases that match TRBD2. The CDR3 has 14 residues. The germline CDR1 and CDR2 sequences are MDHEN and SYDVKM. V dropped 3 bases and J dropped 2; count of bases not matched to a gene: 4. The CDR3 sequence: CASSFLAVTYEQYF. Here the CDR3 DNA reads TGTGCCAGCAGTTTTCTAGCGGTTACCTACGAGCAGTACTTC.

The CDR3 loop is CASSERTGYSYEQYF. The CDR3 nucleotides are TGTGCCAGCAGTGAACGAACAGGATACTCCTACGAGCAGTACTTC. This chain connects TRBV6-1 to TRBJ2-7, with D tentatively TRBD1 (5 bases). The germline CDR1 and CDR2 sequences are MNHNS and SASEGT. The germline V and J ends were trimmed by 2 bases and 0 bases, with 11 bases remaining between them. The CDR3 is 15 amino acids.

The chain uses TRBV7-2 and TRBJ2-3, with 9 bases aligning to TRBD2. Germline CDR1 is SGHTA and CDR2 is FQGNSA. The CDR3 is 14 residues long. Germline trimming cut 5 bases from V and 2 bases from J; bases unmatched to any gene: 2. The CDR3 sequence: CASSPSGNTDTQYF. CDR3 nucleotides: TGTGCCAGCAGCCCTAGCGGGAACACAGATACGCAGTATTTT.